One T cell receptor beta chain is described in this entry. Antigen unknown. The donors were healthy female monozygous twins, three pairs in total. This entry comes from a study of identical twins' blood T cells. Findings and limits, study-wide: Twins shared more top CDR3 clonotypes than unrelated donors did. Twins shared about as many clonotypes as their cloneset sizes predicted.

The authors' processing: Each donor had about 95,000 to nearly 500,000 clonotypes. In TCRdb, the 5' RACE reads were re-called with MiXCR into one record per CDR3 protein. The authors' filters were not applied to this entry. This table holds hundreds of thousands of distinct CDR3 sequences, more than 25% found once. Germline V gene lookup returns CDR1 MNHNS and CDR2 SASEGT. V was clipped by 4 bases and J by 3 bases, with 12 bases between them. This CDR3 has 14 amino acids. The sequence was collected from a woman aged 18 to 49 in good health. Sequenced: PBMCs. The chain carries TRBV6-1 and TRBJ1-1, with D unresolved. DNA of the CDR3: TGTGCCAGCAGTGGACTCCGCGCGTACACTGAAGCTTTCTTT. Amino acid sequence: CASSGLRAYTEAFF.